This record looks at one T cell receptor (beta chain) sequence and its context. The data were obtained in a study of T cell responses to AZD1222 COVID-19 vaccine. TCRdb's table, derived via immunoSEQ multiplex PCR, lists solely in-frame clones and lacks some. Here the sample spans about 140,000 clones, around 92% being singletons. This sequence originates from an adult who received the AZD1222 COVID-19 vaccine. The specimen comprised peripheral blood, sampled 28 days after the second AZD1222 dose.

The CDR3 here is CASRSGSKSYEQYF. The DNA for the CDR3 is TGTGCCAGCAGGTCCGGGAGTAAGTCCTACGAGCAGTACTTC. V usage is TRBV6-5 and J usage is TRBJ2-7; tentative D call: TRBD2 (6 bases). The CDR3 is 14 residues long. Trimming removed 6 bases from V and 1 base from J, with 13 bases in between. CDR1 and CDR2 from the germline V gene are MNHEY and SVGAGI.